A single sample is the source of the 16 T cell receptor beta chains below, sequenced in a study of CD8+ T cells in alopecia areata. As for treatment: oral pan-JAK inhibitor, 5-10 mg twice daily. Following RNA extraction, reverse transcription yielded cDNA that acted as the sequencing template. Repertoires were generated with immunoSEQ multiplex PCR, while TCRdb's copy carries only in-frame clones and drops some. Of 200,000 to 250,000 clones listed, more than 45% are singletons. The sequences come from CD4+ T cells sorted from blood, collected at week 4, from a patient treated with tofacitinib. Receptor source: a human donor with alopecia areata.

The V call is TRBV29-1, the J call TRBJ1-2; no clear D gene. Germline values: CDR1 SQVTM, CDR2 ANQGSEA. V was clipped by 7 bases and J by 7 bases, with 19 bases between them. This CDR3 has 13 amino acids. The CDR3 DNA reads TGCAGCGGGTCCCTAAATAGGGAGGCTGGCTACACCTTC. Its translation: CSGSLNREAGYTF.

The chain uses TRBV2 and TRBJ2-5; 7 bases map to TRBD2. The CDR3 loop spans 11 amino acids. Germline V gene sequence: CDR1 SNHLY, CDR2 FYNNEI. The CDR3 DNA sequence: TGTGCAGGCCGGGGGGAAGAGACCCAGTACTTC. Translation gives CAGRGEETQYF.

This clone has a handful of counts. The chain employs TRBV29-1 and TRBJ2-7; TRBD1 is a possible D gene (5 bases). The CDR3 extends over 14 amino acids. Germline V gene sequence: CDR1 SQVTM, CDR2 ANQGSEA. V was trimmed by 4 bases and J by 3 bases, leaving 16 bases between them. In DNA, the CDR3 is TGCAGCGTTGGGCTAAGGGGAAGTAACTACGAGCAGTACTTC. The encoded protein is CSVGLRGSNYEQYF.

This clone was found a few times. The CDR3: CASSQTDRGAEKLFF. CDR3 nucleotide sequence: TGCGCCAGCAGCCAAACCGACAGGGGAGCTGAAAAACTGTTTTTT. The rearrangement joins TRBV4-3 to TRBJ1-4, with 8 bases matching TRBD1. The germline gives CDR1 LGHNA, CDR2 YSLEER. This CDR3 has 15 amino acids. The ends lost 2 bases at V and 7 bases at J; junction bases unmatched: 6.

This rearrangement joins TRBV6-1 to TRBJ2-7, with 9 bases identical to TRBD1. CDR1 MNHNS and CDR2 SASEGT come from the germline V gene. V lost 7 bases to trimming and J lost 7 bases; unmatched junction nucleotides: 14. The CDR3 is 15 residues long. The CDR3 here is CASTVRDRVRGEQYF. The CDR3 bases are TGTGCCAGCACGGTAAGGGACAGGGTTCGTGGGGAGCAGTACTTC.

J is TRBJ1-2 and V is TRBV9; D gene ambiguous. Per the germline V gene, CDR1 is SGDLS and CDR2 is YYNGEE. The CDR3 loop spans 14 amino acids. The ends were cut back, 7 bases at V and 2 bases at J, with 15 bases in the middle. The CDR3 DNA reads TGTGCCAGCGCGGGGATAGGAGAGAACTATGGCTACACCTTC. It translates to CASAGIGENYGYTF.

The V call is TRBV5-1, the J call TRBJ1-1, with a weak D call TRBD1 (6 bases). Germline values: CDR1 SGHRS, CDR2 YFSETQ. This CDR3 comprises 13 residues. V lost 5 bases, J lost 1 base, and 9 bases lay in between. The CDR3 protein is CASRVGANTEAFF. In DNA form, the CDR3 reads TGCGCCAGCAGAGTGGGGGCGAACACTGAAGCTTTCTTT.

In nucleotides, the CDR3 is TGCGCCAGCAGCTCCTCCGGGACACAAGAGACCCAGTACTTC. As protein: CASSSSGTQETQYF. This sequence joins TRBV5-1 and TRBJ2-5; weak D call: TRBD1 (6 bases). This CDR3 contains 14 residues. Per germline, CDR1 SGHRS and CDR2 YFSETQ. V lost 3 bases and J 2 bases, leaving 11 bases between the germline ends.

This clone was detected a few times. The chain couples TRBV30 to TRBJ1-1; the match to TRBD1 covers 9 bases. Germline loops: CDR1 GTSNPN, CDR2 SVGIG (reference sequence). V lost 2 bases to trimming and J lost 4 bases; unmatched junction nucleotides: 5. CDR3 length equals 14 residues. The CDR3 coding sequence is TGTGCCTGGAGTCGGGACAGGGAAGGCACTGAAGCTTTCTTT. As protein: CAWSRDREGTEAFF.

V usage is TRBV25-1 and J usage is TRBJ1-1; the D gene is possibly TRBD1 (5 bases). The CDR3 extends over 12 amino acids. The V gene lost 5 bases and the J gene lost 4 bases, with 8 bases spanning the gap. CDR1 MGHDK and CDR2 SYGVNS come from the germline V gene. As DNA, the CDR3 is TGTGCCAGCAGTCTCACAGGCACTGAAGCTTTCTTT. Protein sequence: CASSLTGTEAFF.

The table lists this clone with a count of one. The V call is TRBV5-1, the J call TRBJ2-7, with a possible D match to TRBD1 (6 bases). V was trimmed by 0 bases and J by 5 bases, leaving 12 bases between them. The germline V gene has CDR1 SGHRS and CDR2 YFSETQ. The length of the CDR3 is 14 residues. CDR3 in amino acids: CASSLEQGRNEQYF. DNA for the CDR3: TGCGCCAGCAGCTTGGAACAGGGAAGGAACGAGCAGTACTTC.

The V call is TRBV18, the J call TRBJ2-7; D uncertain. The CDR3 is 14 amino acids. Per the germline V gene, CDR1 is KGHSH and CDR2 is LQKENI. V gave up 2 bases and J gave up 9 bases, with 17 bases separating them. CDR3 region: CASSPSAQDNRQYF. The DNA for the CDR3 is TGTGCCAGCTCACCATCCGCGCAAGACAATAGGCAGTACTTC. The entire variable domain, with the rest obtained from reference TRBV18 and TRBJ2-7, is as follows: NAGVMQNPRHLVRRRGQEARLRCSPMKGHSHVYWYRQLPEEGLKFMVYLQKENIIDESGMPKERFSAEFPKEGPSILRIQQVVRGDSAAYFCASSPSAQDNRQYFGPGTRLTVT.

The CDR3 sequence is CSVRLNNQPQHF. The CDR3 coding sequence is TGCAGCGTTAGACTGAACAATCAGCCCCAGCATTTT. V and J are TRBV29-1 and TRBJ1-5; no clear D gene. Trimming stripped 5 bases from V and 3 bases from J, with 8 bases between. This CDR3 spans 12 amino acids. Looked up from germline, CDR1 is SQVTM and CDR2 is ANQGSEA. The complete variable domain, with remaining parts taken from reference TRBV29-1 and TRBJ1-5, reads SAVISQKPSRDICQRGTSLTIQCQVDSQVTMMFWYRQQPGQSLTLIATANQGSEATYESGFVIDKFPISRPNLTFSTLTVSNMSPEDSSIYLCSVRLNNQPQHFGDGTRLSIL.

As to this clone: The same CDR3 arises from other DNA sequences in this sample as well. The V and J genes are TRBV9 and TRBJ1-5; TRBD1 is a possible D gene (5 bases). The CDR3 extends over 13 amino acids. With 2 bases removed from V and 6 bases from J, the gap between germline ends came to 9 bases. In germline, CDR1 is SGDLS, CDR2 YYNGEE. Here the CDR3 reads CASSVGPSQPQHF. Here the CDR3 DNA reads TGTGCCAGCAGCGTGGGACCCAGTCAGCCCCAGCATTTT.

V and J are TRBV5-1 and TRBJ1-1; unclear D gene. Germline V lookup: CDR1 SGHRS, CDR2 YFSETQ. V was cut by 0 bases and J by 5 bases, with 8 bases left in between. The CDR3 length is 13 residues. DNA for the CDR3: TGCGCCAGCAGCTTGGCCTTGGGGACTGAAGCTTTCTTT. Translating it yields CASSLALGTEAFF.

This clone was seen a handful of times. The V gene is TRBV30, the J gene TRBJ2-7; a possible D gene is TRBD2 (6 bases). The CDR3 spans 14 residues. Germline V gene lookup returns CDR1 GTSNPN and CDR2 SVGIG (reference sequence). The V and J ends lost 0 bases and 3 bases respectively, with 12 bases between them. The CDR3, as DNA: TGTGCCTGGAGTGTAGCGGGCGTCCACTACGAGCAGTACTTC. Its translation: CAWSVAGVHYEQYF.